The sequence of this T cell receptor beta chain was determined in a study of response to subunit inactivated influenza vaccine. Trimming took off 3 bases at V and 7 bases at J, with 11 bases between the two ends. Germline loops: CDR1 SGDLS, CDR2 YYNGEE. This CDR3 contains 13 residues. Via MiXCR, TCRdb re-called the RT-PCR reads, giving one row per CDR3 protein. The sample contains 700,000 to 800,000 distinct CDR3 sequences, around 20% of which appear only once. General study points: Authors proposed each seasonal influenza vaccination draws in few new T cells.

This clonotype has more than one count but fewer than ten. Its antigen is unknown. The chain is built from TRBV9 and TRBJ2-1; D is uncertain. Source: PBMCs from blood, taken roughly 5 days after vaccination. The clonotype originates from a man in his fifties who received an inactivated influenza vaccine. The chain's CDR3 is CASSAGPDNEQFF. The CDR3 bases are TGTGCCAGCAGCGCGGGTCCGGATAATGAGCAGTTCTTC.